Listed below are T cell receptor beta chains from one sample, sequenced in a study of T cell responses to AZD1222 COVID-19 vaccine. The table came from immunoSEQ multiplex PCR; TCRdb's copy has only in-frame clones and leaves some out. The sample gives some 130,000 clones, roughly 91% of which show up once; approximately 7% is in the top ten. The sample in question was peripheral blood, obtained 28 days after the second AZD1222 dose. The receptors originated from an adult who received the AZD1222 COVID-19 vaccine. Both conserved end residues are part of each CDR3.

cdr3_aa: CASGVGQGDTEAFF
j_call: TRBJ1-1
cdr3_length: 14
v_call: TRBV12-5

cdr3_aa: CASSLTGYPGNTIYF
j_call: TRBJ1-3
cdr3_length: 15
v_call: TRBV7-8

cdr3_aa: CASSFTGATEAFF
j_call: TRBJ1-1
cdr3_length: 13
v_call: TRBV7-2

cdr3_aa: CASMAAQAFF
j_call: TRBJ1-1
cdr3_length: 10
v_call: TRBV19

cdr3_aa: CSASPTGNSPLHF
j_call: TRBJ1-6
cdr3_length: 13
v_call: TRBV20-1

cdr3_aa: CASSYSLARGEQFF
j_call: TRBJ2-1
cdr3_length: 14
v_call: TRBV6-5

cdr3_aa: CASSVRDNYEQYF
j_call: TRBJ2-7
cdr3_length: 13
v_call: TRBV9

cdr3_aa: CASSQAPTGQFYEQYF
j_call: TRBJ2-7
cdr3_length: 16
v_call: TRBV4-1

cdr3_aa: CASTSSGRWGAQDTEAFF
j_call: TRBJ1-1
cdr3_length: 18
v_call: TRBV11-3

cdr3_aa: CASSYANRGTGELFF
j_call: TRBJ2-2
cdr3_length: 15
v_call: TRBV6-2/TRBV6-3

cdr3_aa: CASSSSGGGFNEQFF
j_call: TRBJ2-1
cdr3_length: 15
v_call: TRBV5-1

cdr3_aa: CASSLSGVFTYEQYF
j_call: TRBJ2-7
cdr3_length: 15
v_call: TRBV27

cdr3_aa: CASSPTANQPQHF
j_call: TRBJ1-5
cdr3_length: 13
v_call: TRBV7-2

cdr3_aa: CASSPGTANEQFF
j_call: TRBJ2-1
cdr3_length: 13
v_call: TRBV5-1

cdr3_aa: CASSLRDRDTGELFF
j_call: TRBJ2-2
cdr3_length: 15
v_call: TRBV28

cdr3_aa: CASRGQGNQPQHF
j_call: TRBJ1-5
cdr3_length: 13
v_call: TRBV7-9

cdr3_aa: CASAVQAFSYNEQFF
j_call: TRBJ2-1
cdr3_length: 15
v_call: TRBV7-3

cdr3_aa: CATSGTSGQETQYF
j_call: TRBJ2-5
cdr3_length: 14
v_call: TRBV15

cdr3_aa: CASSVNRVKAFF
j_call: TRBJ1-1
cdr3_length: 12
v_call: TRBV2

cdr3_aa: CASSIVIGNQPQHF
j_call: TRBJ1-5
cdr3_length: 14
v_call: TRBV19

cdr3_aa: CASSYNLALHF
j_call: TRBJ1-6
cdr3_length: 11
v_call: TRBV2

cdr3_aa: CASSYGGYGEQFF
j_call: TRBJ2-1
cdr3_length: 13
v_call: TRBV6-5

cdr3_aa: CASSIGGNTEAFF
j_call: TRBJ1-1
cdr3_length: 13
v_call: TRBV9

cdr3_aa: CASSSGQGARGYTF
j_call: TRBJ1-2
cdr3_length: 14
v_call: TRBV5-1

cdr3_aa: CASSLSKGGNTEAFF
j_call: TRBJ1-1
cdr3_length: 15
v_call: TRBV27

cdr3_aa: CASSLAGATYNEQFF
j_call: TRBJ2-1
cdr3_length: 15
v_call: TRBV11-2

cdr3_aa: CASSWGGTEAFF
j_call: TRBJ1-1
cdr3_length: 12
v_call: TRBV28

cdr3_aa: CSVEDPGASAGLYEQYF
j_call: TRBJ2-7
cdr3_length: 17
v_call: TRBV29-1

cdr3_aa: CSGGVDTEAFF
j_call: TRBJ1-1
cdr3_length: 11
v_call: TRBV29-1

cdr3_aa: CATSDLAGYTF
j_call: TRBJ1-2
cdr3_length: 11
v_call: TRBV24-1

cdr3_aa: CASSPGQPGGEAFF
j_call: TRBJ1-1
cdr3_length: 14
v_call: TRBV7-2

cdr3_aa: CAWSVSGAYGYTF
j_call: TRBJ1-2
cdr3_length: 13
v_call: TRBV30

cdr3_aa: CASSLAPDPNSPLHF
j_call: TRBJ1-6
cdr3_length: 15
v_call: TRBV5-1

cdr3_aa: CASSFGTSVEQFF
j_call: TRBJ2-1
cdr3_length: 13
v_call: TRBV5-1

cdr3_aa: CAISESDRPGAFF
j_call: TRBJ1-1
cdr3_length: 13
v_call: TRBV10-3

cdr3_aa: CASPARGSNYGYTF
j_call: TRBJ1-2
cdr3_length: 14
v_call: TRBV2

cdr3_aa: CASSVGGGGGPNEQFF
j_call: TRBJ2-1
cdr3_length: 16
v_call: TRBV9

cdr3_aa: CASSMYISESNQPQHF
j_call: TRBJ1-5
cdr3_length: 16
v_call: TRBV7-2

cdr3_aa: CASSEGTKAFF
j_call: TRBJ1-1
cdr3_length: 11
v_call: TRBV2